This T cell receptor beta chain stems from a study of shared clonotypes between healthy human individuals. Study results and limitations: What rarefaction showed was incomplete sorted-subset sequencing despite large depth.

Comments on this clone: The antigen remains unidentified.

Unmatched junction bases numbered 11, after V lost 5 bases and J lost 1 base. This CDR3 contains 17 residues. CDR1 is SGHTA and CDR2 is FQGNSA in the germline V gene. The DNA input per sorted-subset replicate PCR was about 0.2 ug, corresponding to 28,000 or so T cell genomes. TCRdb keeps only in-frame clones here, not all; method: immunoSEQ multiplex PCR. The repertoire holds about a million clones, with 70% to 80% as singletons. V gene TRBV7-2 combines with J gene TRBJ1-5; 7 positions match TRBD1. This TCR derives from a man aged 18 to 29 in good health. Some clones in this sample may be carry-over from other donors' samples. The sequencing sample was made of memory CD4+ T cells from PBMCs. The subset: CD45RA-negative fraction. The CDR3 DNA is TGTGCCAGCAGCCCCAGGGAGCCGGGACAGAGCAATCAGCCCCAGCATTTT. It is translated as CASSPREPGQSNQPQHF.